This entry features one T cell receptor beta chain sequence. The antigen it recognizes is unknown. Nothing much larger sits one base from this clone, and base qualities are not available. These data are taken from a study of yellow fever vaccine responses in identical twins (dated by TCRdb to 2016 to 2019). About the full investigation: In identical twins, the study followed T cell clones that responded to the vaccine with precision. General findings and caveats noted by the study authors: According to the authors, in identical twins the way T cells responded to vaccination appeared partly convergent and partly personalized.

Libraries were made using RT-PCR. These reads were obtained on an Illumina HiSeq 2500. TCRdb handled the public reads itself, with Q25 trimming in fastp and clone calling in MiXCR, and kept productive beta chains. Identical CDR3 protein sequences are pooled into one entry, listed with their most common genes and DNA. The sample data list over 15,000 distinct CDR3 sequences, and 80% to 85% of these were observed just once. The ten top clones hold about 1.8% of the sample. This receptor was obtained from a woman between 18 and 29 years old who received the yellow fever vaccine. Donor details come from another sample of the same person, matched by shared clones. Specimen: T cells from blood (PBMCs), unsorted or a sorted subset (not recorded which), collected before or after yellow fever vaccination (not recorded which).

The CDR3 region reads CSVDRLASTDTQYF. The DNA sequence reads TGCAGCGTTGACAGACTGGCAAGCACAGATACGCAGTATTTT. The receptor chain draws on TRBV29-1 and TRBJ2-3; the D gene cannot be named for sure. Taken from the germline V gene, the CDR1 and CDR2 loops are SQVTM and ANQGSEA. V is reduced by 3 bases and J by 0 bases, leaving a spacing of 10 bases between them. The CDR3 spans 14 residues, from the cysteine through the phenylalanine. Only the CDR3 DNA is retained, 42 bases long and in frame from the first base.